This entry features one T cell receptor (beta chain) sequence. Its target is unknown. The donors were part of the roughly 120-subject validation cohort, which stood apart from the roughly 670-subject first cohort. Measured with immunoSEQ multiplex PCR; TCRdb has only the in-frame clones, and not every one. The profile shows 110,000 or so clones, about 88% of them singletons. This record comes from a study of cytomegalovirus exposure and HLA in healthy donors. Whole-study results and caveats: Among the CMV-associated chains, three were confirmed in vitro as specific for CMV antigens. Most sequenced TCRs were rare (though some public TCRs occurred in many donors).

CDR3 size: 14 residues. V shed 6 bases and J shed 4 bases, with 15 bases lying between them. The V gene's germline CDR1 is MDHEN and CDR2 SYDVKM. Sequencing was performed on PBMCs. The chain employs TRBV28 and TRBJ1-1; tentatively, D is TRBD1 (6 bases). This TCR was sampled from a woman aged 18-29 years in good health and CMV-seropositive. The CDR3 region is CASRVRGSGTEAFF. The CDR3 DNA reads as TGTGCCAGCAGGGTTAGGGGGAGTGGCACTGAAGCTTTCTTT.